These 27 T cell receptor beta chains share one sample of origin, sequenced in a study of blood T cell repertoires in COVID-19. Measured with immunoSEQ multiplex PCR; TCRdb has only the in-frame clones, and not every one. Of around 400,000 clones in the sample, roughly 86% were seen once. Sequencing was performed on peripheral blood. These receptors came from a woman aged 55 to 70 with COVID-19, enrolled during active disease.

This clone was recorded only once. The CDR3 reads CASSAQGVRDGYTF. Written as DNA, the CDR3 is TGCGCCAGCAGCGCACAGGGAGTTCGGGATGGCTACACCTTC. This chain connects TRBV5-1 to TRBJ1-2; the D gene is possibly TRBD1 (6 bases). Germline V gene sequence: CDR1 SGHRS, CDR2 YFSETQ. CDR3 length equals 14 residues. V was shortened by 4 bases and J by 6 bases, with 16 bases between the two germline ends.

The chain carries TRBV2 and TRBJ1-5; TRBD1 agrees at 8 bases. This CDR3 region has 14 residues. The V segment lost 4 bases and the J segment 3 bases; nucleotides outside the gene matches: 2. Germline CDR1 and CDR2: SNHLY and FYNNEI. In nucleotides, the CDR3 is TGTGCCAGCAGTGGACAGGGGATCAATCAGCCCCAGCATTTT. Amino acids: CASSGQGINQPQHF.

CDR3 sequence reads: CASSPSSGQGTYGYTF. Here the CDR3 DNA reads TGTGCCAGCAGTCCTTCTTCGGGACAGGGCACCTATGGCTACACCTTC. V usage is TRBV28 and J usage is TRBJ1-2; TRBD1 agrees at 9 bases. Per germline, CDR1 MDHEN and CDR2 SYDVKM. The CDR3 covers 16 residues. V lost 5 bases and J lost 4; bases outside the gene matches: 11.

The rearrangement uses TRBV7-3 and TRBJ2-5; TRBD1 matches at 8 bases. CDR3 length: 13 amino acids. Looked up from germline, CDR1 is SGHTA and CDR2 is FQGTGA. The trim removed 5 bases at V and 5 bases at J, leaving 4 bases unmatched. The CDR3 protein is CASSGQGRETQYF. CDR3 sequence (DNA): TGTGCCAGCAGCGGACAGGGCCGGGAGACCCAGTACTTC.

This clone was seen once. The V and J genes are TRBV28 and TRBJ2-1; 7 nucleotides agree with TRBD1. This CDR3 has 15 amino acids. Germline lookup yields CDR1 MDHEN and CDR2 SYDVKM. After removal of 10 bases from V and 7 bases from J, the junction contained 16 bases not matched to a gene. CDR3 sequence (DNA): TGTGCCACCCACAGCAGGGGACAGACTAAGAATGAGCAGTTCTTC. Its protein product is CATHSRGQTKNEQFF.

The genes are TRBV4-2 and TRBJ1-1, with 7 positions matching TRBD1. CDR3 size: 15 residues. In germline, CDR1 is LGHNA, CDR2 YNFKEQ. The V segment lost 6 bases and the J segment 0 bases; nucleotides outside the gene matches: 7. The CDR3 reads CASSRPGGVNTEAFF. Written as DNA, the CDR3 is TGTGCCAGCAGTCGACCAGGGGGTGTGAACACTGAAGCTTTCTTT.

The chain uses TRBV5-4 and TRBJ2-4, with D maybe TRBD2 (5 bases). CDR1 and CDR2 (germline): SGHNT, YYREEE (reference sequence). The CDR3 length is 11 residues. The V end was cut by 0 bases, the J end by 12 bases, with 7 bases between. CDR3: CASSLGRDQYF. The CDR3, as DNA: TGTGCCAGCAGCTTGGGTCGGGATCAGTACTTC. The full variable domain, in which reference TRBV5-4 and TRBJ2-4 provide the parts outside the CDR3, is ETGVTQSPTHLIKTRGQQVTLRCSSQSGHNTVSWYQQALGQGPQFIFQYYREEENGRGNFPPRFSGLQFPNYSSELNVNALELDDSALYLCASSLGRDQYFGAGTRLSVL.

The V call is TRBV20-1, the J call TRBJ1-2; D unclear. Trimming pared 6 bases from V and 8 bases from J, leaving 13 bases between. The CDR3 spans 11 residues. Germline loops: CDR1 DFQATT, CDR2 SNEGSKA (reference sequence). Here the CDR3 reads CSARLIPGYTF. The CDR3 DNA reads as TGCAGTGCAAGACTAATCCCGGGCTACACCTTC.

J is TRBJ2-1 and V is TRBV12-5, with TRBD2 matching 10 bases. Losses at the gene ends were 1 base for V and 5 bases for J; bases not matched to a gene: 5. Germline loops: CDR1 LGHNT, CDR2 FRNRAP. The CDR3 length is 16 residues. Here the CDR3 reads CASGLGAGGQDNEQFF. Written as DNA, the CDR3 is TGTGCTAGTGGTTTGGGAGCGGGGGGGCAAGACAATGAGCAGTTCTTC.

The chain employs TRBV24-1 and TRBJ2-2, with D perhaps TRBD1 (7 bases). Trimming cost V 3 bases and J 4 bases, with 17 bases left between them. There are 17 residues in the CDR3. Looked up from germline, CDR1 is KGHDR and CDR2 is SFDVKD. Here the CDR3 DNA reads TGTGCCACCAGTGATCCTCCCGGAGGGGACAGCACCGGGGAGCTGTTTTTT. Protein product: CATSDPPGGDSTGELFF.

V usage is TRBV28 and J usage is TRBJ1-1; maybe TRBD1 (6 bases). The CDR3 length is 14 residues. The ends were cut back, 6 bases at V and 6 bases at J, with 17 bases in the middle. Germline values: CDR1 MDHEN, CDR2 SYDVKM. Here the CDR3 DNA reads TGTGCCAGCAGCCGAACCCCGGGACAACCTGAAGCTTTCTTT. Its protein is CASSRTPGQPEAFF.

This clone appeared a single time. This rearrangement joins TRBV19 to TRBJ1-5; D is uncertain. Germline-derived CDR1 and CDR2 are LNHDA and SQIVND (reference sequence). The length of the CDR3 is 14 residues. V shed 2 bases and J shed 0 bases, with 5 bases lying between them. The CDR3 reads CASSILDSNQPQHF. The CDR3 bases are TGTGCCAGTAGTATATTAGATAGCAATCAGCCCCAGCATTTT.

This CDR3 is CASSPLAGGPIGELFF. CDR3 sequence (DNA): TGTGCCAGCAGCCCACTAGCGGGGGGGCCTATCGGGGAGCTGTTTTTT. The chain is built from TRBV5-4 and TRBJ2-2; 13 bases are shared with TRBD2. The CDR3 runs to 16 residues. Germline CDR1 is SGHNT and CDR2 is YYREEE (reference sequence). V trimming: 4 bases; J trimming: 7 bases; junction bases outside the gene matches: 7.

The rearrangement links TRBV24-1 to TRBJ1-6, with 11 nucleotides matching TRBD1. V lost 10 bases, J lost 9 bases, and 4 bases stayed unmatched. This CDR3 region has 13 residues. Germline CDR1 and CDR2: KGHDR and SFDVKD. The CDR3 bases are TGTGCCACTGCCGGGACAGGGGGTTCACCCCTCCACTTT. This gives the protein CATAGTGGSPLHF.

This clone was counted a few times. The chain combines TRBV29-1 with TRBJ1-1, with 7 bases identical to TRBD1. J gave up 0 bases and V 7 bases, and 5 bases lay outside the gene matches. The CDR3 is 13 residues long. Looked up from germline, CDR1 is SQVTM and CDR2 is ANQGSEA. In nucleotides, the CDR3 is TGCAGCGCTAAGACAGGGCTGAACACTGAAGCTTTCTTT. It is translated as CSAKTGLNTEAFF.

The rearrangement joins TRBV27 to TRBJ1-6; 10 bases align to TRBD1. V lost 7 bases, J lost 10 bases, and 16 bases stayed unmatched. The CDR3 has 17 amino acids. CDR1 is MNHEY, CDR2 SMNVEV, per germline (reference sequence). The CDR3, as DNA: TGTGCCAGCACTCGCTTGGGACAGGGGTCGTCTTACTCACCCCTCCACTTT. Translated: CASTRLGQGSSYSPLHF.

CDR3: CASSSAPGSGQPQHF. As DNA, the CDR3 is TGTGCCAGTAGCTCGGCCCCGGGCAGCGGGCAGCCCCAGCATTTT. This chain joins TRBV19 and TRBJ1-5, with no clear D. V was pared by 6 bases and J by 7 bases, with 19 bases between. Germline V gene lookup returns CDR1 LNHDA and CDR2 SQIVND (reference sequence). This CDR3 contains 15 residues.

The CDR3 sequence: CSVEGGQGGNTEAFF. The CDR3 DNA follows: TGCAGCGTTGAAGGCGGTCAGGGCGGGAACACTGAAGCTTTCTTT. The chain has TRBV29-1 and TRBJ1-1, with D possibly being TRBD1 (5 bases). The germline V gene has CDR1 SQVTM and CDR2 ANQGSEA. Trimming pared 1 base from V and 1 base from J, leaving 13 bases between. The CDR3 has 15 residues.

The J gene is TRBJ2-5, the V gene TRBV5-4, with a possible D match to TRBD1 (6 bases). The germline V gene encodes CDR1 SGHNT and CDR2 YYREEE (reference sequence). This CDR3 spans 14 amino acids. Trimming removed 0 bases from V and 2 bases from J, with 8 bases in between. Here the CDR3 DNA reads TGTGCCAGCAGCTTGGGGGACATGCAAGAGACCCAGTACTTC. This translates into CASSLGDMQETQYF.

The rearrangement uses TRBV14 and TRBJ1-1; D is unresolved. The ends were cut back, 3 bases at V and 3 bases at J, with 8 bases in the middle. CDR3 length: 13 residues. The germline CDR1 and CDR2 sequences are SGHDN and FVKESK. The CDR3 coding sequence is TGTGCCAGCAGCCATGACACCTACACTGAAGCTTTCTTT. It yields the protein CASSHDTYTEAFF.

The chain couples TRBV5-1 to TRBJ1-2, with TRBD1 as a possible D gene (5 bases). This CDR3 region has 12 residues. Trimming took 1 base from V and 8 from J, leaving 9 bases between them. Germline CDR1 and CDR2: SGHRS and YFSETQ. CDR3 protein: CASSLQGGGYTF. As DNA, the CDR3 is TGCGCCAGCAGCTTGCAGGGAGGGGGCTACACCTTC.

CDR3 sequence: CASSQVGFGDEQFF. The DNA of the CDR3 is TGCGCCAGCAGCCAAGTGGGGTTCGGGGATGAGCAGTTCTTC. The V gene is TRBV4-1, the J gene TRBJ2-1, with D perhaps TRBD2 (5 bases). This CDR3 has 14 amino acids. Germline assignment: CDR1 MGHRA and CDR2 YSYEKL. Trimming took off 1 base at V and 8 bases at J, with 12 bases between the two ends.

This clone appeared a single time. V is TRBV24-1 and J is TRBJ2-5; a weak D match, TRBD1 (6 bases). The CDR3 is 13 residues long. Trimming took off 4 bases at V and 5 bases at J, with 10 bases between the two ends. Per the germline V gene, CDR1 is KGHDR and CDR2 is SFDVKD. Here the CDR3 DNA reads TGTGCCACCAGTGAGGGGGCCCGGGAGACCCAGTACTTC. As protein: CATSEGARETQYF.

The chain carries TRBV7-3 and TRBJ2-1; TRBD2 agrees at 10 bases. The germline V gene has CDR1 SGHTA and CDR2 FQGTGA. The CDR3 spans 16 residues. Trimming at V came to 5 bases and at J to 1 base, leaving 5 bases not matched to a gene. CDR3 DNA: TGTGCCAGCAGCCGGGATAGCGGGGGGTCCTACAATGAGCAGTTCTTC. Translated, it gives CASSRDSGGSYNEQFF. Full variable domain (remainder filled in from reference TRBV7-3 and TRBJ2-1): GAGVSQTPSNKVTEKGKYVELRCDPISGHTALYWYRQSLGQGPEFLIYFQGTGAADDSGLPNDRFFAVRPEGSVSTLKIQRTERGDSAVYLCASSRDSGGSYNEQFFGPGTRLTVL.

J is TRBJ1-3 and V is TRBV5-1; D is possibly TRBD1 (5 bases). Trimming cost V 0 bases and J 0 bases, with 7 bases left between them. From germline, CDR1 is SGHRS and CDR2 YFSETQ. CDR3 length equals 15 residues. CDR3: CASSLGTNSGNTIYF. The CDR3 DNA sequence: TGCGCCAGCAGCTTGGGGACAAACTCTGGAAACACCATATATTTT.

J is TRBJ2-2 and V is TRBV7-8; D may be TRBD2 (5 bases). The CDR3 contains 16 residues. Germline CDR1 is SGHVS and CDR2 is FQNEAQ. The V gene lost 2 bases and the J gene lost 7 bases, with 17 bases spanning the gap. CDR3 residues: CASSLSSGVRGGELFF. Written as DNA, the CDR3 is TGTGCCAGCAGCTTAAGTTCCGGAGTTCGGGGCGGGGAGCTGTTTTTT. Looking up the rest from reference TRBV7-8 and TRBJ2-2 gives the full variable domain: GAGVSQSPRYKVAKRGQDVALRCDPISGHVSLFWYQQALGQGPEFLTYFQNEAQLDKSGLPSDRFFAERPEGSVSTLKIQRTQQEDSAVYLCASSLSSGVRGGELFFGEGSRLTVL.

The chain recombines TRBV27 with TRBJ1-5; D might be TRBD1 (6 bases). This CDR3 is 13 amino acids long. The ends were cut back, 5 bases at V and 7 bases at J, with 12 bases in the middle. Germline V CDR1 and CDR2: MNHEY, SMNVEV (reference sequence). The CDR3 loop is CASSRQAQQPQHF. CDR3 coding DNA: TGTGCCAGCAGTCGACAGGCTCAACAGCCCCAGCATTTT.